These T cell receptor beta chains were read from a single sample in a study of blood T cell repertoires in COVID-19. Clones were read by immunoSEQ multiplex PCR, and TCRdb kept only the in-frame ones, dropping some. The profile covers under 200,000 clones, with approximately 86% appearing a single time and roughly 7% taken by the ten largest. The sample taken for sequencing was peripheral blood. The receptors were gathered from a man aged 50 or older with active or convalescent COVID-19. The CDR3 runs from the conserved cysteine through the conserved F or W. A D gene is named only where the DNA matches it firmly. Expanded clones are given a class, and other clones once, few, many or no size at all.

>NA|TRBV5-5|TRBJ2-5|NA
CASSETSLGETQYF
TGTGCCAGCAGCGAGACTAGTTTGGGAGAGACCCAGTACTTC
>few|TRBV12-3/TRBV12-4|TRBJ2-1|NA
CASSFRGWNEQFF
TGTGCCAGCAGTTTTCGAGGCTGGAATGAGCAGTTCTTC
>NA|TRBV20-1|TRBJ1-4|NA
CSASRGLGEKLFF
TGCAGTGCTAGTAGAGGGTTAGGGGAAAAACTGTTTTTT
>NA|TRBV4-2|TRBJ1-2|NA
CASSQVGEDGYTF
TGTGCCAGCAGCCAAGTTGGGGAGGACGGCTACACCTTC
>NA|TRBV2|TRBJ1-4|TRBD1
CASRRGQLDEKLFF
TGTGCCAGCAGAAGGGGACAGTTAGATGAAAAACTGTTTTTT
>NA|TRBV2|TRBJ2-3|TRBD2
CASTRTSGDATDTQYF
TGTGCCAGCACCCGGACTAGCGGAGACGCCACAGATACGCAGTATTTT
>NA|TRBV4-2|TRBJ2-2|TRBD2
CASSGLGTSNTGELFF
TGTGCCAGCAGTGGACTAGGTACTTCGAACACCGGGGAGCTGTTTTTT
>NA|TRBV5-5|TRBJ2-1|NA
CASSLVVGTYNEQFF
TGTGCCAGCAGCTTGGTCGTCGGGACCTACAATGAGCAGTTCTTC
>NA|TRBV7-2|TRBJ2-3|NA
CASSQRPGGADTQYF
TGTGCCAGCAGCCAGAGACCCGGAGGGGCAGATACGCAGTATTTT
>NA|TRBV24-1|TRBJ2-7|NA
CATKAGPDYEQYF
TGTGCCACCAAGGCGGGACCCGACTACGAGCAGTACTTC
>NA|TRBV6-5|TRBJ1-2|NA
CASSYGVRGANYGYTF
TGTGCCAGCAGTTACGGTGTGCGGGGTGCTAACTATGGCTACACCTTC
>NA|TRBV5-1|TRBJ2-3|TRBD2
CASSLAGTNTDTQYF
TGCGCCAGCAGCTTGGCTGGGACTAACACAGATACGCAGTATTTT
>once|TRBV7-2|TRBJ2-7|TRBD1
CASSSQGVGVYEQYF
TGTGCCAGCAGCTCTCAGGGGGTTGGGGTATACGAGCAGTACTTC
>NA|TRBV15|TRBJ2-1|NA
CATSTRQVDNEQFF
TGTGCCACCAGCACCCGACAAGTAGACAATGAGCAGTTCTTC
>once|TRBV24-1|TRBJ2-7|NA
CATADKYRYEQYF
TGTGCCACCGCGGACAAATATAGGTACGAGCAGTACTTC
>NA|TRBV19|TRBJ2-7|NA
CASGPVGAPYF
TGTGCCAGCGGACCCGTGGGGGCGCCGTACTTC
>NA|TRBV30|TRBJ1-5|NA
CAWSLPGQPQHF
TGTGCCTGGAGTTTACCAGGTCAGCCCCAGCATTTT
>NA|TRBV5-5|TRBJ2-3|TRBD2
CASSSGGTTDTQYF
TGTGCCAGCAGCTCCGGGGGGACCACAGATACGCAGTATTTT
>NA|TRBV5-1|TRBJ1-2|NA
CASSKQDKYGYTF
TGCGCCAGCAGCAAACAGGACAAATATGGCTACACCTTC
>NA|TRBV18|TRBJ2-5|TRBD1
CASSPRTGGGETQYF
TGTGCCAGCTCACCACGAACAGGGGGTGGTGAGACCCAGTACTTC
>NA|TRBV4-3|TRBJ1-1|TRBD1
CASSPVTGGAMNTEAFF
TGCGCCAGCAGCCCGGTAACAGGGGGCGCGATGAACACTGAAGCTTTCTTT
>NA|TRBV5-1|TRBJ2-2|NA
CASSLGLSGNTGELFF
TGCGCCAGCAGCTTGGGCCTCAGCGGGAACACCGGGGAGCTGTTTTTT
>NA|TRBV2|TRBJ1-2|TRBD1
CASSGQGVGYTF
TGTGCCAGCAGTGGACAGGGAGTTGGCTACACCTTC
>NA|TRBV7-3|TRBJ2-3|NA
CASSDRVAGTDTQYF
TGTGCCAGCAGCGATCGGGTAGCGGGCACAGATACGCAGTATTTT
>few|TRBV6-6|TRBJ1-2|NA
CASNQRREGLRGYTF
TGTGCCAGCAATCAAAGAAGGGAGGGGTTGAGGGGCTACACCTTC
>NA|TRBV19|TRBJ2-2|NA
CASSIAAGATGELFF
TGTGCCAGTAGTATAGCGGCAGGGGCGACCGGGGAGCTGTTTTTT
>NA|TRBV27|TRBJ2-1|NA
CASSSLGAGTLENEQFF
TGTGCCAGCAGTTCCCTTGGAGCGGGGACATTGGAAAATGAGCAGTTCTTC
>NA|TRBV10-3|TRBJ2-1|TRBD1
CAISESRGRDRNNEQFF
TGTGCCATCAGTGAGTCTAGGGGTAGGGACAGAAACAATGAGCAGTTCTTC
>NA|TRBV7-8|TRBJ2-3|NA
CASSQTGDTQYF
TGTGCCAGCAGCCAGACAGGAGATACGCAGTATTTT